This entry features one TCR beta chain sequence. This record comes from a study of T cell changes during pregnancy in multiple sclerosis. Repertoires were generated with immunoSEQ multiplex PCR, while TCRdb's copy carries only in-frame clones and drops some. The sample lists tens of thousands of clones; 90% to 95% were seen once. The germline V gene encodes CDR1 SGHNT and CDR2 YYREEE (reference sequence). With V trimmed by 4 bases and J by 0 bases, 6 bases remained unmatched. The CDR3 covers 17 residues. The chain couples TRBV5-4 to TRBJ2-4; 11 positions agree with TRBD2. The starting material was peripheral blood, obtained in the first trimester of pregnancy. The receptor's source is a female donor with multiple sclerosis, enrolled in a pregnancy study. The CDR3 loop is CASSEGLAAVAKNIQYF. In DNA form, the CDR3 reads TGTGCCAGCAGCGAGGGACTAGCGGCCGTAGCCAAAAACATTCAGTACTTC.